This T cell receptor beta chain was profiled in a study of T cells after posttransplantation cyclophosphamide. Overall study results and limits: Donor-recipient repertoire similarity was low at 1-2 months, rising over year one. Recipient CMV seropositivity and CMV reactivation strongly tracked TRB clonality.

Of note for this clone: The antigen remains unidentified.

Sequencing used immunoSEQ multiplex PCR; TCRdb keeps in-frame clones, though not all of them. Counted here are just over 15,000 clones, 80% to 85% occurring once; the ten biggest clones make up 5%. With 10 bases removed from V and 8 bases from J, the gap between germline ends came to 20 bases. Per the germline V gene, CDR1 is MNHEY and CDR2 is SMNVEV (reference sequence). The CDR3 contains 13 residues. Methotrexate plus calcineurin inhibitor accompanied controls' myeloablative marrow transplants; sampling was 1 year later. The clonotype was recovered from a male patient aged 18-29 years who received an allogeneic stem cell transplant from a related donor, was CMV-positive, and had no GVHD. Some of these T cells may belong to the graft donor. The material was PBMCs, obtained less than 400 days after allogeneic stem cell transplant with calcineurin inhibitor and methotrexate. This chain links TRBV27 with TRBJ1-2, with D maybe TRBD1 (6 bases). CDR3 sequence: CATLGGGAIGYTF. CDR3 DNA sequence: TGTGCCACCCTAGGGGGGGGAGCTATAGGCTACACCTTC.